This TCR beta chain was profiled in a study of shared clonotypes between healthy human individuals. Germline V gene data show CDR1 as SNHLY and CDR2 as FYNNEI. This CDR3 region has 13 residues. The V end was cut by 6 bases, the J end by 7 bases, with 12 bases between. In the authors' methods: Junction-only immunoSEQ sequences carried no quality scores, so filtering differed. TCRdb's copy holds only in-frame clones and misses some; the assay was immunoSEQ multiplex PCR. V and J calls and clone size are those listed in that table; D and trimming were worked out from the DNA. The sample contains approximately 600,000 clones, roughly 95% of which appear only once. Terminally differentiated effector memory CD45RA+ cells were left out of the naive CD8 fraction, which was CD45RO-negative and positively selected for CCR7.

The chain is built from TRBV2 and TRBJ1-4; D uncertain. Sequenced input: naive CD8+ T cells sorted from blood. The TCR comes from a young woman in good health. CDR3 sequence reads: CASRRRQFEKLFF. In nucleotides, the CDR3 is TGTGCCAGCAGGAGGAGGCAGTTTGAAAAACTGTTTTTT.